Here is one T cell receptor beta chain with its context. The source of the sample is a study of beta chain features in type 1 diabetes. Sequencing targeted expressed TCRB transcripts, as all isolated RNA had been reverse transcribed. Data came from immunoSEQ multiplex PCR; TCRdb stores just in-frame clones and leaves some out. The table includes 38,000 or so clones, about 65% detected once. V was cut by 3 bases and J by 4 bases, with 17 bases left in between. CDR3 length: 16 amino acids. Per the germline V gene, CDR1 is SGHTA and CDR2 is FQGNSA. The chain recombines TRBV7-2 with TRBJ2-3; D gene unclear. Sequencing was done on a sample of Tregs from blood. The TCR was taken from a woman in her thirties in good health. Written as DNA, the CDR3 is TGTGCCAGCAGCTTGAGTCGATCCCTTCGGGCAGATACGCAGTATTTT. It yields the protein CASSLSRSLRADTQYF.